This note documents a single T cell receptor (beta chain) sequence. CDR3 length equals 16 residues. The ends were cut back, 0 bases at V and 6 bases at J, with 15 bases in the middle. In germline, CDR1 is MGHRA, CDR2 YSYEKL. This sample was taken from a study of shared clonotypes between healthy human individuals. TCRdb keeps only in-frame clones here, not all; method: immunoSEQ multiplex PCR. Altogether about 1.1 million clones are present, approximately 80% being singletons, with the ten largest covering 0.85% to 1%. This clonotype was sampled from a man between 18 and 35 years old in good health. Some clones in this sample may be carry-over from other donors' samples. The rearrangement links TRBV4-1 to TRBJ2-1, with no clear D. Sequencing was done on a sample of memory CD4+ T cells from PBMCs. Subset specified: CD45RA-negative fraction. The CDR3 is CASSQDWARGGNEQFF. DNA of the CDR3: TGCGCCAGCAGCCAAGATTGGGCTAGAGGCGGCAATGAGCAGTTCTTC.